The rows below give T cell receptor beta chains drawn from one sample of a study of OX40 agonist ivuxolimab in advanced cancers. The method was immunoSEQ multiplex PCR; TCRdb's version includes in-frame clones alone and lacks a portion of them. The data show 100,000 to 140,000 clones, approximately 89% seen once. The sequencing used CD4+ or CD8+ T cells sorted from blood, collected in a trial of the OX40 agonist ivuxolimab. The receptor source for this set is an adult with an advanced solid tumor such as melanoma, head and neck, liver or kidney cancer. CDR3s include the opening cysteine and the closing phenylalanine or tryptophan. The D gene is left open where the match is weak. Size is omitted from some rows. Given values are once, few, many or a class for expanded clones.

>TRBJ2-2|NA|TRBV7-9|NA
TGTGCCTCACTTGTCAGCGCGAACACCGGGGAGCTGTTTTTT
CASLVSANTGELFF
>TRBJ1-6|NA|TRBV30|NA
TGTGCCTGGTCTCAGGCCGAGATAGGGCCCCTCCACTTT
CAWSQAEIGPLHF
>TRBJ2-5|NA|TRBV14|NA
TGTGCCAGCAGCCAAGTAGGGGGGAGGAGTTGGCTGGGGTTACAAGAGACCCAGTACTTC
CASSQVGGRSWLGLQETQYF
>TRBJ2-7|TRBD1|TRBV19|NA
TGTGCCAGTAGTGCAAGGACAGGGATCTTCTCCGAGCAGTACTTC
CASSARTGIFSEQYF
>TRBJ1-2|NA|TRBV6-1|NA
TGTGCCAGCAGTCCACGTCGGGGAACCCTCCGTGGCTACACCTTC
CASSPRRGTLRGYTF
>TRBJ1-5|TRBD1|TRBV5-1|NA
TGCGCCAGCAGCTTGGGGATGGGGACAGGGGCCCAGCCCCAGCATTTT
CASSLGMGTGAQPQHF
>TRBJ1-4|TRBD1|TRBV5-1|NA
TGCGCCAGCAGCTTGGGGACAGGGAGCGAAAAACTGTTTTTT
CASSLGTGSEKLFF
>TRBJ1-2|TRBD1|TRBV10-3|NA
TGTGCCATCAGAGACGACAGGGGGTATGGCTACACCTTC
CAIRDDRGYGYTF
>TRBJ1-3|NA|TRBV27|once
TGTGCCAGCAGTTCTACAGGGAAAAACACCATATATTTT
CASSSTGKNTIYF
>TRBJ1-5|TRBD1|TRBV18|NA
TGTGCCAGCTCACTTTTACAGGGGGTAGGGCAGCCCCAGCATTTT
CASSLLQGVGQPQHF
>TRBJ2-5|TRBD2|TRBV5-6|NA
TGTGCCAGCAGCTTTACTAGCGGGGGACTAACTGTACAAGAGACCCAGTACTTC
CASSFTSGGLTVQETQYF
>TRBJ2-5|TRBD1|TRBV7-6|NA
TGTGCCAGCAGCTTAGCAGGGGTTTGGGACAGTCAAGACCAAGAGACCCAGTACTTC
CASSLAGVWDSQDQETQYF
>TRBJ2-7|TRBD2|TRBV25-1|NA
TGTGCCAGCAGTGAGCCGGGAGGGAGGTCCTACGAGCAGTACTTC
CASSEPGGRSYEQYF
>TRBJ2-1|NA|TRBV11-3|once
TGTGCCAGCAGCTTAGGGGGCTACAATGAGCAGTTCTTC
CASSLGGYNEQFF
>TRBJ1-2|TRBD1|TRBV4-3|NA
TGCGCCAGCAGCAGGACAGGGGTCTATGGCTACACCTTC
CASSRTGVYGYTF
>TRBJ1-5|NA|TRBV6-5|NA
TGTGCCAGCAGATTGACAGTTAGCAATCAGCCCCAGCATTTT
CASRLTVSNQPQHF
>TRBJ1-3|NA|TRBV9|once
TGTGCCAGCAGCGTAGAGCCAGGTCCCTCTGGAAACACCATATATTTT
CASSVEPGPSGNTIYF
>TRBJ1-1|NA|TRBV7-3|NA
TGTGCCAGCAGCCACGTGAACACTGAAGCTTTCTTT
CASSHVNTEAFF
>TRBJ1-1|TRBD1|TRBV30|NA
TGTGCCTGGATTGGGACAGGGGGCACTGAAGCTTTCTTT
CAWIGTGGTEAFF
>TRBJ2-7|NA|TRBV5-1|NA
TGCGCCAGCAGCTTGGCTTCAGGGCAGGACTACTACGAGCAGTACTTC
CASSLASGQDYYEQYF
>TRBJ2-1|NA|TRBV5-1|NA
TGCGCCAGCAGCTTGGGGGTCTATGAGCAGTTCTTC
CASSLGVYEQFF
>TRBJ2-1|TRBD2|TRBV19|NA
TGTGCCAGTAGTATTGGTGGGGGCGCGGGAGGCCCTCTCTGGAATGAGCAGTTCTTC
CASSIGGGAGGPLWNEQFF
>TRBJ2-2|NA|TRBV7-6|NA
TGTGCCAGCAGCTCCAGAGATAACACCGGGGAGCTGTTTTTT
CASSSRDNTGELFF
>TRBJ1-5|NA|TRBV5-1|NA
TGCGCCAGCAGCTTGTCCGGGTCCAATCAGCCCCAGCATTTT
CASSLSGSNQPQHF
>TRBJ2-7|TRBD1|TRBV19|NA
TGTGCCAGTAGTCGATTGGGACAGGGGACGTCCTACGAGCAGTACTTC
CASSRLGQGTSYEQYF
>TRBJ2-1|TRBD2|TRBV15|NA
TGTGCCACCAGCAGAGATCGACTAGCGGTGTACAATGAGCAGTTCTTC
CATSRDRLAVYNEQFF
>TRBJ1-1|NA|TRBV7-6|once
TGTGCCAGCAGTTGGGGACAAACGAACACTGAAGCTTTCTTT
CASSWGQTNTEAFF
>TRBJ2-1|TRBD2|TRBV6-6|once
TGTGCCAGCAGTTACAGCGGGGGAGGATACAATGAGCAGTTCTTC
CASSYSGGGYNEQFF
>TRBJ2-3|NA|TRBV7-2|NA
TGTGCCAGCAGCCCGTTCTTGCTCAGGGCTAAAGATACGCAGTATTTT
CASSPFLLRAKDTQYF
>TRBJ2-7|NA|TRBV28|once
TGTGCCAGCAGTTCGGGACAAGAGACCTACGAGCAGTACTTC
CASSSGQETYEQYF
>TRBJ1-1|NA|TRBV5-1|NA
TGCGCCAGCAGCTTGGCCACAGGGTTCCCTGAAGCTTTCTTT
CASSLATGFPEAFF
>TRBJ2-3|NA|TRBV7-3|NA
TGTGCCAGTGGACGGGGCAGCACAGATACGCAGTATTTT
CASGRGSTDTQYF